This T cell receptor (beta chain) was sequenced in a study of graft-versus-host responses after intestinal transplantation. Whole-study context: Recipients obtained multivisceral, liver-intestinal, or isolated intestinal transplants. Tacrolimus plus steroids were given to all recipients for around three years, preceded by anti-thymocyte globulin induction. Regarding the study as a whole: Some patients had graft-donor T cell macrochimerism, and their allografts showed high graft-versus-host to host-versus-graft clonal ratios. Recipient marrow showed GvH clones, some seen first in ileum or blood.

On this clone: Its specificity is unknown.

Assay used: immunoSEQ multiplex PCR; TCRdb lists only in-frame clones, some missing. The sample records more than 95,000 clones, 92% being singletons. Trimming shortened V by 2 bases and J by 0 bases, and 9 bases separated the two germline ends. The CDR3 totals 15 residues. Germline V CDR1 and CDR2: SGHNT, YYREEE (reference sequence). The sequencing used unstimulated CD4+ T cells sorted from spleen or lymph node cells, collected before intestinal transplant. The V gene is TRBV5-4, the J gene TRBJ2-1; no reliable D call. The source of this sequence is a human donor who received an intestinal transplant. CDR3 sequence: CASSLFLSSYNEQFF. DNA for the CDR3: TGTGCCAGCAGCTTATTCCTGAGCTCCTACAATGAGCAGTTCTTC.